This T cell receptor beta chain comes out of a study of T cell responses to AZD1222 COVID-19 vaccine. Study-wide points: Regions 160-218 and 743-854 dominated among vaccine-associated CD4 TCRs spanning spike. Repertoires were obtained only post-peak T cell response.

As to this clone: Its target is not known.

Assay used: immunoSEQ multiplex PCR; TCRdb lists only in-frame clones, some missing. Here the sample spans roughly 85,000 clones, 90% being singletons. Pooling covered second doses at about 4 or about 12 weeks. There are 15 residues in the CDR3. Germline CDR1 reads SGHVS; CDR2 reads FNYEAQ. V was trimmed by 5 bases and J by 5 bases, leaving 18 bases between them. The chain recombines TRBV7-6 with TRBJ1-2; a weak D match, TRBD1 (6 bases). The TCR sequence derives from an adult who received the AZD1222 COVID-19 vaccine. The sequencing here drew on peripheral blood, taken 28 days after the second AZD1222 dose. This chain's CDR3 is CASSPGTRQLYGYTF. The CDR3 DNA sequence: TGTGCCAGCAGCCCGGGGACACGCCAACTATATGGCTACACCTTC.